These 17 T cell receptor beta chains share one sample of origin, sequenced in a study of blood T cell repertoires in COVID-19. Data came from immunoSEQ multiplex PCR; TCRdb stores just in-frame clones and leaves some out. Of roughly 400,000 clones listed, 85% to 90% are singletons. Sequenced input: PBMCs or T cells enriched from blood (not recorded which). The receptors were sampled from a man younger than 45 who had recovered from COVID-19.

The rearrangement joins TRBV5-4 to TRBJ2-7; D might be TRBD1 (5 bases). The V gene's germline CDR1 is SGHNT and CDR2 YYREEE (reference sequence). The length of the CDR3 is 12 residues. Trimming stripped 1 base from V and 6 bases from J, with 8 bases between. In DNA form, the CDR3 reads TGTGCCAGCAGCTTGTACCAGGGCGAGCAGTACTTC. The encoded protein is CASSLYQGEQYF.

This rearrangement joins TRBV6-5 to TRBJ2-7; D call uncertain. This CDR3 is 15 amino acids long. CDR1 is MNHEY and CDR2 is SVGAGI in the germline V gene. V dropped 0 bases and J dropped 1 base, with 10 bases sitting between them. The CDR3 bases are TGTGCCAGCAGTTACTCAGAAAGCCTTTCCTACGAGCAGTACTTC. This sequence encodes CASSYSESLSYEQYF.

This clone was seen just once. J is TRBJ1-2 and V is TRBV24-1; D not certain. The V end was cut by 9 bases, the J end by 1 base, with 5 bases between. The V gene's germline CDR1 is KGHDR and CDR2 SFDVKD. The CDR3 runs 11 residues. CDR3 bases: TGTGCCACCGGCCATAACTATGGCTACACCTTC. The encoded protein is CATGHNYGYTF.

The chain carries TRBV2 and TRBJ2-1, with TRBD2 matching over 8 bases. Germline trimming cut 2 bases from V and 7 bases from J; bases unmatched to any gene: 7. The CDR3 has 15 amino acids. Germline V gives CDR1 SNHLY, CDR2 FYNNEI. In DNA form, the CDR3 reads TGTGCCAGCAGTGAACAAGCGGGAGCAAGTAATGAGCAGTTCTTC. Amino acids: CASSEQAGASNEQFF.

The rearrangement links TRBV18 to TRBJ1-2; D not resolved. Trimming took 3 bases from V and 8 from J, leaving 7 bases between them. Germline V gives CDR1 KGHSH, CDR2 LQKENI. The CDR3 is 11 amino acids. CDR3 DNA sequence: TGTGCCAGCTCACCGGTCGGGGGCTACACCTTC. The encoded protein is CASSPVGGYTF.

CDR3: CASSLGARGPNEKLFF. CDR3 nucleotide sequence: TGTGCCAGCAGTTTAGGGGCCAGGGGTCCTAATGAAAAACTGTTTTTT. The chain carries TRBV28 and TRBJ1-4; D is possibly TRBD1 (6 bases). Trimming removed 2 bases from V and 3 bases from J, with 13 bases in between. The CDR3 spans 16 residues. CDR1 and CDR2 from the germline V gene are MDHEN and SYDVKM.

The chain combines TRBV28 with TRBJ1-1, with 9 bases that match TRBD1. V gave up 6 bases and J gave up 5 bases; unmatched junction bases: 4. The germline gives CDR1 MDHEN, CDR2 SYDVKM. There are 13 residues in the CDR3. Here the CDR3 DNA reads TGTGCCAGCAGGGGGACAGGGAGTACTGAAGCTTTCTTT. Protein product: CASRGTGSTEAFF.

The gene calls are TRBV19 and TRBJ2-3; no clear D. CDR1 LNHDA and CDR2 SQIVND come from the germline V gene (reference sequence). The length of the CDR3 is 15 residues. V dropped 1 base and J dropped 4 bases, with 12 bases sitting between them. The CDR3 loop reads CASSIVGVSADTQYF. In DNA, the CDR3 is TGTGCCAGTAGTATAGTCGGTGTTTCGGCAGATACGCAGTATTTT.

V usage is TRBV10-3 and J usage is TRBJ2-1, with TRBD2 matching 9 bases. Trimming took 0 bases from V and 6 from J; bases not matched to a gene: 6. Germline V lookup: CDR1 ENHRY, CDR2 SYGVKD. CDR3 size: 16 residues. The CDR3 loop is CAISESVASGINEQFF. The CDR3 DNA follows: TGTGCCATCAGTGAGTCGGTGGCTAGCGGGATCAATGAGCAGTTCTTC.

The CDR3: CSASRLAGSWDTQYF. CDR3 DNA sequence: TGCAGTGCTAGTAGACTAGCGGGGAGCTGGGATACGCAGTATTTT. The J gene is TRBJ2-3, the V gene TRBV20-1; TRBD2 agrees at 11 bases. The CDR3 contains 15 residues. V shed 3 bases and J 6 bases; nucleotides not matched to a gene: 8. Germline V gives CDR1 DFQATT, CDR2 SNEGSKA (reference sequence).

This clone has just a few counts. The V and J genes are TRBV7-2 and TRBJ1-6, with 9 positions matching TRBD1. V lost 5 bases to trimming and J lost 9 bases; unmatched junction nucleotides: 8. The CDR3 is 15 residues long. In germline, CDR1 is SGHTA, CDR2 FQGNSA. The CDR3 region is CASSPGTGLISPLHF. CDR3 sequence (DNA): TGTGCCAGCAGCCCCGGGACAGGGCTGATTTCACCCCTCCACTTT. Drawing the rest from reference TRBV7-2 and TRBJ1-6, the complete variable domain is GAGVSQSPSNKVTEKGKDVELRCDPISGHTALYWYRQSLGQGLEFLIYFQGNSAPDKSGLPSDRFSAERTGGSVSTLTIQRTQQEDSAVYLCASSPGTGLISPLHFGNGTRLTVT.

The rearrangement links TRBV7-9 to TRBJ2-3, with 7 bases matching TRBD2. This CDR3 has 15 amino acids. The junction had 2 bases not matched to a gene; V was cut back by 0 bases and J by 2 bases. CDR1 is SEHNR, CDR2 FQNEAQ, per germline (reference sequence). CDR3 in DNA: TGTGCCAGCAGCTTAGCGCTAGCGGACACAGATACGCAGTATTTT. This gives the protein CASSLALADTDTQYF.

The chain recombines TRBV6-5 with TRBJ2-1; 16 bases are a match to TRBD2. V lost 3 bases, J lost 9 bases, and 2 bases stayed unmatched. This CDR3 region has 15 residues. CDR1 is MNHEY and CDR2 is SVGAGI in the germline V gene. CDR3 loop: CASSYGTSGGVEQFF. The CDR3 region has the DNA TGTGCCAGCAGTTATGGGACTAGCGGGGGGGTTGAGCAGTTCTTC.

CDR3 amino acids: CASSYGTSGSVNEQFF. The CDR3 DNA is TGCGCCAGCAGCTACGGGACTAGCGGGAGTGTCAATGAGCAGTTCTTC. The chain has TRBV5-1 and TRBJ2-1; 14 positions match TRBD2. CDR1 is SGHRS and CDR2 is YFSETQ in the germline V gene. The trim removed 3 bases at V and 6 bases at J, leaving 5 bases unmatched. The CDR3 runs to 16 residues. The full variable domain, its missing parts supplied by reference TRBV5-1 and TRBJ2-1, is KAGVTQTPRYLIKTRGQQVTLSCSPISGHRSVSWYQQTPGQGLQFLFEYFSETQRNKGNFPGRFSGRQFSNSRSEMNVSTLELGDSALYLCASSYGTSGSVNEQFFGPGTRLTVL.

This clone was seen a few times. The rearrangement uses TRBV4-2 and TRBJ2-5; 11 positions match TRBD2. The CDR3 has 15 amino acids. V lost 0 bases to trimming and J lost 7 bases; unmatched junction nucleotides: 4. Germline CDR1 LGHNA, CDR2 YNFKEQ. The CDR3 spells CASSQETSGSGTQYF. In DNA form, the CDR3 reads TGTGCCAGCAGCCAAGAAACTAGCGGGAGTGGGACCCAGTACTTC.

The V gene is TRBV11-2, the J gene TRBJ2-5, with D possibly TRBD1 on 6 matching bases. The germline V gene has CDR1 SGHAT and CDR2 FQNNGV. The CDR3 is 12 amino acids. V was clipped by 8 bases and J by 5 bases, with 12 bases between them. This CDR3 is CASAGDGETQYF. CDR3 nucleotides: TGTGCCAGCGCAGGGGATGGGGAGACCCAGTACTTC.

The chain employs TRBV6-5 and TRBJ2-7, with TRBD1 matching 7 bases. J lost 2 bases, V lost 6 bases, and 4 bases had no gene match. The V gene's germline CDR1 is MNHEY and CDR2 SVGAGI. The CDR3 is 13 amino acids. The CDR3 loop reads CASRRDSPYEQYF. CDR3 nucleotides: TGTGCCAGCAGACGGGACAGCCCCTACGAGCAGTACTTC.